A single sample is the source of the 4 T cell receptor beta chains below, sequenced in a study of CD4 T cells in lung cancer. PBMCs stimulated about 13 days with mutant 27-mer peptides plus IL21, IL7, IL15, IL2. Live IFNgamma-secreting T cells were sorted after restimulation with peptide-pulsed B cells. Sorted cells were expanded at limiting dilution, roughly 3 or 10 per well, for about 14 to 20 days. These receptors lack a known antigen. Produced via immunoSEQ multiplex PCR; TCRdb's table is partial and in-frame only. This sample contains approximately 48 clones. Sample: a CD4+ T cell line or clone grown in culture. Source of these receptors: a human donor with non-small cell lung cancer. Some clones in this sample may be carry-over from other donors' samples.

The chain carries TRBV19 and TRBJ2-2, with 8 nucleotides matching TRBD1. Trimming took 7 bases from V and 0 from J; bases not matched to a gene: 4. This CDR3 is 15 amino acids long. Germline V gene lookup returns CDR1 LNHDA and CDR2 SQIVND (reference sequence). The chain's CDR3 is CASNRGNPNTGELFF. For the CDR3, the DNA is TGTGCCAGTAACAGGGGGAACCCGAACACCGGGGAGCTGTTTTTT.

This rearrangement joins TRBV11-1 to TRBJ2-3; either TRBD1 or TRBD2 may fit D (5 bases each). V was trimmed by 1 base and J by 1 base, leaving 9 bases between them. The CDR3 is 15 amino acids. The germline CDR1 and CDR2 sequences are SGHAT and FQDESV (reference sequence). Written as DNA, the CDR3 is TGTGCCAGCAGCTTAGACTTGGGGGGCACAGATACGCAGTATTTT. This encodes CASSLDLGGTDTQYF.

The CDR3 sequence is CATSRDRGRDVSYEQYF. CDR3 DNA sequence: TGTGCCACCAGCAGAGATCGCGGCAGGGATGTATCCTACGAGCAGTACTTC. The chain is built from TRBV15 and TRBJ2-7, with D maybe TRBD1 (5 bases). This CDR3 spans 17 amino acids. V lost 0 bases, J lost 1 base, and 16 bases lay in between. Germline-derived CDR1 and CDR2 are LNHNV and YYDKDF (reference sequence). Complete variable domain (other parts from reference TRBV15 and TRBJ2-7): DAMVIQNPRYQVTQFGKPVTLSCSQTLNHNVMYWYQQKSSQAPKLLFHYYDKDFNNEADTPDNFQSRRPNTSFCFLDIRSPGLGDTAMYLCATSRDRGRDVSYEQYFGPGTRLTVT.

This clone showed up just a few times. This chain's CDR3 is CASSLTGGNYGYTF. CDR3 coding DNA: TGTGCCAGCAGCTTAACAGGGGGCAACTATGGCTACACCTTC. The chain links TRBV7-9 to TRBJ1-2, with 9 bases fitting TRBD1. CDR1 is SEHNR, CDR2 FQNEAQ, per germline (reference sequence). V lost 2 bases to trimming and J lost 2 bases; unmatched junction nucleotides: 0. This CDR3 is 14 amino acids long.